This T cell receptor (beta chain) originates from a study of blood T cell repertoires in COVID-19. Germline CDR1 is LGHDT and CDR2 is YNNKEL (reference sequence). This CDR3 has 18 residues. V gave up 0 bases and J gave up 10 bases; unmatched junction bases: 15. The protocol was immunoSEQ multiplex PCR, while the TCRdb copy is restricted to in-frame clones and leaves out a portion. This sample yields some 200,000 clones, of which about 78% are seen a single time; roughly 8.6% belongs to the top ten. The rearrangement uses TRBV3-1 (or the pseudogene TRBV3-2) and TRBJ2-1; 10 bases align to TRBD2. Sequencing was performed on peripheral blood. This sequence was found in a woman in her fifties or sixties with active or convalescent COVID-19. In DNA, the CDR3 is TGTGCCAGCAGCCAAGATCTTAGACTAGCGGGCGGTCGGTGGGAGCAGTTCTTC. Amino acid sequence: CASSQDLRLAGGRWEQFF.